This TCR beta chain was recovered during a study of cytomegalovirus exposure and HLA in healthy donors. Overall study findings and caveats: It was reported that the classifier diagnosed cytomegalovirus status with high specificity and sensitivity in both the original and validation cohorts. Clonal expansion, a later analysis showed, was greater in HLA-associated TCR beta chains than in equally common others. Compared with the approximately 680-donor mean, an Asian-associated ancestry cluster reportedly had fewer N-insertions, according to a later analysis.

This PCR relied on a set of 60 Vbeta primers and 13 Jbeta primers. Sequencing was performed with immunoSEQ multiplex PCR; in TCRdb, only in-frame clones are kept and a portion is missing. The sample has 200,000 to 250,000 clones, 75% to 85% seen once; the top ten hold about 2.5%. Sampled while nominally healthy, donors likely had unrecorded immune exposures. A word on this clone: Its antigen is undetermined.

The V gene lost 2 bases and the J gene lost 9 bases, with 17 bases spanning the gap. Germline CDR1 GTSNPN, CDR2 SVGIG (reference sequence). The CDR3 spans 14 residues. The sequence derives from a woman aged 40 to 49 in good health and CMV-seronegative. This chain links TRBV30 with TRBJ1-5; possibly TRBD1 for D (6 bases). The sequenced sample was PBMCs. The CDR3 region is CAWSLPQGRGPQHF. CDR3 DNA sequence: TGTGCCTGGAGTCTACCTCAGGGGAGAGGGCCCCAGCATTTT.